This passage covers 25 T cell receptor beta chains from one sample sequenced in a study of low-dose radiotherapy and immunotherapy resistance in tumors. First-strand cDNA relied on TRAV- and TRBV-specific primers spanning alpha and beta chains. The authors amplified TCRs for about 20 PCR cycles with a constant-region primer and a V-primer adapter. TCRdb independently ran MiXCR on the reads; one entry per CDR3 protein. The sample has 5,500 to 6,500 distinct CDR3 sequences; under 75% are singletons. The source of these receptors is a human donor with advanced metastatic prostate, ovarian, gallbladder or colorectal cancer (not recorded which). This table probably holds off-target reads from a library built for another chain.

The chain is built from TRBV28 and TRBJ2-5; weak D call: TRBD2 (6 bases). Looked up from germline, CDR1 is MDHEN and CDR2 is SYDVKM. This CDR3 spans 15 amino acids. V was shortened by 3 bases and J by 2 bases, with 13 bases between the two germline ends. The CDR3 bases are TGTGCCAGCAGTTTCCTCCGGGACTCACAAGAGACCCAGTACTTC. As protein: CASSFLRDSQETQYF.

The rearrangement uses TRBV4-1 and TRBJ1-2; D uncertain. The V end lost 3 bases, the J end lost 5 bases, and 10 bases lay between the germline ends. Germline CDR1 MGHRA, CDR2 YSYEKL. The CDR3 runs to 13 residues. The CDR3 region is CASSQGETYGYTF. CDR3 bases: TGCGCCAGCAGCCAGGGTGAGACTTATGGCTACACCTTC.

The chain joins TRBV20-1 to TRBJ2-3; 7 bases match TRBD2. Germline CDR1 reads DFQATT; CDR2 reads SNEGSKA (reference sequence). V shed 0 bases and J 1 base; nucleotides not matched to a gene: 7. The length of the CDR3 is 16 residues. The CDR3 nucleotides read TGCAGTGCTAGAGATCTGCGGGGGAGACGCACAGATACGCAGTATTTT. Its protein is CSARDLRGRRTDTQYF.

V is TRBV7-2 and J is TRBJ2-2; TRBD2 matches at 7 bases. The CDR3 is 16 residues long. The ends lost 0 bases at V and 5 bases at J; junction bases unmatched: 6. Germline lookup yields CDR1 SGHTA and CDR2 FQGNSA. DNA of the CDR3: TGTGCCAGCAGCTTAGCGTTAACTAGCGTTACCGGGGAGCTGTTTTTT. Protein sequence: CASSLALTSVTGELFF.

The chain joins TRBV24-1 to TRBJ2-7; 9 positions match TRBD1. The ends lost 3 bases at V and 5 bases at J; junction bases unmatched: 10. Germline CDR1 reads KGHDR; CDR2 reads SFDVKD. This CDR3 is 16 amino acids long. The CDR3 DNA follows: TGTGCCACCAGTGATCCGACCGGGACAGGGATCGACGAGCAGTACTTC. Translated: CATSDPTGTGIDEQYF.

The genes are TRBV20-1 and TRBJ2-3; D might be TRBD2 (5 bases). The ends were cut back, 5 bases at V and 6 bases at J, with 12 bases in the middle. The V gene's germline CDR1 is DFQATT and CDR2 SNEGSKA (reference sequence). The CDR3 sequence is 12 residues long. The CDR3 loop is CSAGPSLDTQYF. In DNA, the CDR3 is TGCAGTGCTGGGCCTAGCTTGGATACGCAGTATTTT.

The chain employs TRBV5-1 and TRBJ2-7, with TRBD1 matching over 7 bases. Trimming cost V 0 bases and J 5 bases; bases outside gene matches: 5. The germline gives CDR1 SGHRS, CDR2 YFSETQ. CDR3 length equals 14 residues. The CDR3 spells CASSLERQGDEQYF. The CDR3 DNA follows: TGCGCCAGCAGCTTGGAACGACAGGGTGACGAGCAGTACTTC.

This clonotype has just one count. V and J are TRBV6-1 and TRBJ2-2; the D gene is possibly TRBD1 (5 bases). CDR1 is MNHNS, CDR2 SASEGT, per germline. The germline V and J ends were trimmed by 4 bases and 0 bases, with 9 bases remaining between them. The CDR3 has 15 residues. CDR3 in DNA: TGTGCCAGCAGTGTTATGGACACGAACACCGGGGAGCTGTTTTTT. Residues: CASSVMDTNTGELFF.

V is TRBV5-1 and J is TRBJ2-1; TRBD2 is a possible D gene (5 bases). V lost 1 base and J lost 3, with 29 bases in between. The CDR3 runs to 21 residues. Germline CDR1 and CDR2: SGHRS and YFSETQ. CDR3 bases: TGCGCCAGCAGCTTGACCCAAAGGCTAGCTCTCGGATGGGGAATCTACAATGAGCAGTTCTTC. This translates into CASSLTQRLALGWGIYNEQFF.

The chain is built from TRBV9 and TRBJ2-4; no reliable D call. Germline V lookup: CDR1 SGDLS, CDR2 YYNGEE. This CDR3 spans 12 amino acids. V lost 7 bases and J lost 10, with 15 bases in between. The CDR3 spells CASPWARRIQYF. DNA of the CDR3: TGTGCCAGCCCCTGGGCACGCCGGATTCAGTACTTC.

The J gene is TRBJ1-1, the V gene TRBV20-1; possibly TRBD1 for D (5 bases). Looked up from germline, CDR1 is DFQATT and CDR2 is SNEGSKA (reference sequence). V was clipped by 5 bases and J by 3 bases, with 16 bases between them. This CDR3 is 14 amino acids long. CDR3 coding DNA: TGCAGTGCTCCCCCAAAGGGGCGGGACACTGAAGCTTTCTTT. It specifies CSAPPKGRDTEAFF.

This chain's CDR3 is CASSQDKGADEQFF. CDR3 coding DNA: TGCGCCAGCAGCCAAGACAAGGGGGCCGATGAGCAGTTCTTC. The chain recombines TRBV4-1 with TRBJ2-1; 7 bases are shared with TRBD1. This CDR3 has 14 residues. The V gene's germline CDR1 is MGHRA and CDR2 YSYEKL. Losses at the gene ends were 0 bases for V and 8 bases for J; bases not matched to a gene: 4.

The V gene is TRBV7-9, the J gene TRBJ2-1; the D gene could be TRBD1 or TRBD2 (5 bases each). Trimming took 3 bases from V and 12 from J, leaving 9 bases between them. From germline, CDR1 is SEHNR and CDR2 FQNEAQ (reference sequence). The CDR3 contains 11 residues. The CDR3 region is CASSFRDPQFF. The CDR3 nucleotides read TGTGCCAGCAGCTTTAGGGACCCGCAGTTCTTC.

The V and J genes are TRBV6-1 and TRBJ2-7, with D perhaps being TRBD1 or TRBD2 (5 bases each). From germline, CDR1 is MNHNS and CDR2 SASEGT. V was trimmed by 5 bases and J by 0 bases, leaving 14 bases between them. The CDR3 extends over 15 amino acids. CDR3 amino acids: CASSWDLPSSYEQYF. The CDR3 nucleotides read TGTGCCAGCAGTTGGGACCTTCCAAGCTCCTACGAGCAGTACTTC.

Note on this clonotype: A junction boundary mismatches the germline segment, possibly from a read error. V gene TRBV20-1 combines with J gene TRBJ1-1; D gene uncertain. CDR1 and CDR2 (germline): DFQATT, SNEGSKA (reference sequence). This CDR3 comprises 10 residues. CDR3 sequence: CSASRMGADF. CDR3 coding DNA: TGCAGTGCCAGCCGCATGGGAGCTGACTTT.

The chain uses TRBV5-1 and TRBJ2-7, with a tentative D call TRBD2 (5 bases). The CDR3 runs 12 residues. Deletions cut 2 bases from V and 6 bases from J, with 9 bases between. Germline CDR1 SGHRS, CDR2 YFSETQ. CDR3 bases: TGCGCCAGCAGCTTTTCTAGCAGCGAGCAGTACTTC. Translating gives CASSFSSSEQYF.

The gene calls are TRBV28 and TRBJ1-2; no definite D call. The CDR3 totals 12 residues. V was clipped by 10 bases and J by 8 bases, with 17 bases between them. In germline, CDR1 is MDHEN, CDR2 SYDVKM. CDR3 coding DNA: TGTGCCATCCCTGCCCTCTCGAGCGGCTACACCTTC. This gives the protein CAIPALSSGYTF.

The chain has TRBV6-6 and TRBJ2-5; D not resolved. The CDR3 covers 15 residues. V shed 0 bases and J shed 7 bases, with 15 bases lying between them. The V gene's germline CDR1 is MNHNY and CDR2 SVGAGI (reference sequence). The CDR3 DNA is TGTGCCAGCAGTTACTCGGACGGTGCATCCGGGACCCAGTACTTC. Protein product: CASSYSDGASGTQYF.

The chain uses TRBV12-3 or TRBV12-4 and TRBJ1-1; the D is unclear. The CDR3 loop spans 14 amino acids. V shed 2 bases and J shed 0 bases, with 7 bases lying between them. CDR3 sequence: CASSLNLMNTEAFF. The CDR3 region has the DNA TGTGCCAGCAGTTTAAACTTGATGAACACTGAAGCTTTCTTT.

This clonotype has a handful of counts. This chain uses TRBV5-1 with TRBJ1-2; D remains unclear. The germline V gene encodes CDR1 SGHRS and CDR2 YFSETQ. V gave up 0 bases and J gave up 8 bases, with 11 bases separating them. The CDR3 extends over 13 amino acids. CDR3 sequence reads: CASSLAGNDGYTF. CDR3 bases: TGCGCCAGCAGCTTGGCCGGCAATGACGGCTACACCTTC.

This chain joins TRBV27 and TRBJ1-5; no clear D. CDR3 length equals 15 residues. V was cut by 0 bases and J by 4 bases, with 10 bases left in between. Germline CDR1 MNHEY, CDR2 SMNVEV (reference sequence). CDR3 in DNA: TGTGCCAGCAGTTTATCATCGCAGCCAAATCAGCCCCAGCATTTT. It translates to CASSLSSQPNQPQHF.

This clonotype came up a few times. V is TRBV3-1 and J is TRBJ2-1, with 10 bases aligning to TRBD1. The germline V gene has CDR1 LGHDT and CDR2 YNNKEL (reference sequence). J lost 9 bases, V lost 3 bases, and 8 bases had no gene match. The CDR3 covers 15 residues. The CDR3 loop reads CASSQGTGAGGEQFF. As DNA, the CDR3 is TGTGCCAGCAGCCAGGGGACAGGGGCCGGAGGTGAGCAGTTCTTC.

This chain connects TRBV10-3 to TRBJ2-1; 9 bases align to TRBD2. Germline loops: CDR1 ENHRY, CDR2 SYGVKD. The CDR3 covers 17 residues. Trimming took 0 bases from V and 4 from J; bases not matched to a gene: 7. As DNA, the CDR3 is TGTGCCATCAGTGAGTCGATGGCGGGAGGGGGATACAATGAGCAGTTCTTC. Its translation: CAISESMAGGGYNEQFF.

V is TRBV23-1 and J is TRBJ2-3, with 8 bases aligning to TRBD2. TRBV23-1 is an ORF for which the function is uncertain. The trim removed 3 bases at V and 7 bases at J, leaving 9 bases unmatched. CDR3 length equals 15 residues. CDR3: CASSHDGRALNTQYF. DNA of the CDR3: TGCGCCAGCAGTCACGACGGGAGGGCCTTAAATACGCAGTATTTT.

This chain joins TRBV6-6 and TRBJ2-3, with D possibly TRBD2 on 5 matching bases. Germline lookup yields CDR1 MNHNY and CDR2 SVGAGI (reference sequence). The CDR3 length is 17 residues. The ends were cut back, 2 bases at V and 5 bases at J, with 20 bases in the middle. In DNA, the CDR3 is TGTGCCAGCAGTTACCCCCTGGGAGCACCCCTGGGAGATACGCAGTATTTT. Encoded protein: CASSYPLGAPLGDTQYF.